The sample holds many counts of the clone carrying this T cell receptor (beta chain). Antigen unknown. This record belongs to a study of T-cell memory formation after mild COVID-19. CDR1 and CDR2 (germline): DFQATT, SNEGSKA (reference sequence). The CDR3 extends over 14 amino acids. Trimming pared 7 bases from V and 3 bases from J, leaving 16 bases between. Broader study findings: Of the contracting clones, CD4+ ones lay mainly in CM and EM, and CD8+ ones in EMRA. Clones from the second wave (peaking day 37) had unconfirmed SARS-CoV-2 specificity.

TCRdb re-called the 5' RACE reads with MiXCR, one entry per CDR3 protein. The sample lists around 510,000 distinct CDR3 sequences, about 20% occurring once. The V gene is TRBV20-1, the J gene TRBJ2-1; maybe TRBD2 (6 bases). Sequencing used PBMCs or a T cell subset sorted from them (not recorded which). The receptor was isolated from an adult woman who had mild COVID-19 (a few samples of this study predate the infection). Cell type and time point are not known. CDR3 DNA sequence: TGCAGTGTCTCTCTAGCGAATATCTACAATGAGCAGTTCTTC. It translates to CSVSLANIYNEQFF.